What follows are 25 T cell receptor beta chains derived from one specimen sequenced in a study of shared clonotypes between healthy human individuals. TCRdb's table, derived via immunoSEQ multiplex PCR, lists solely in-frame clones and lacks some. This table holds approximately 980,000 clones, roughly 72% found once. The material sequenced was memory CD4+ T cells sorted from blood. Noted subset: CD45RA-negative fraction. The origin of the receptors is a man aged 18 to 30 in good health.

The chain recombines TRBV5-1 with TRBJ1-2, with 7 bases that match TRBD1. The V gene end was trimmed by 3 bases and the J gene end by 5 bases; junction bases not matched to a gene: 10. The CDR3 extends over 15 amino acids. Germline V gives CDR1 SGHRS, CDR2 YFSETQ. This CDR3 reads CASSWDPGQTYGYTF. For the CDR3, the DNA is TGCGCCAGCAGCTGGGACCCGGGACAGACGTATGGCTACACCTTC.

The V gene is TRBV10-2, the J gene TRBJ1-5, with 9 bases identical to TRBD1. CDR3 length: 12 amino acids. Germline V gene data show CDR1 as WSHSY and CDR2 as SAAADI. Trimming removed 10 bases from V and 5 bases from J; junction bases left unmatched: 3. CDR3 amino acids: CATRQGDQPQHF. Here the CDR3 DNA reads TGCGCCACCAGACAGGGGGATCAGCCCCAGCATTTT.

The chain has TRBV9 and TRBJ2-1; a weak D match, TRBD2 (6 bases). Trimming removed 0 bases from V and 10 bases from J, with 14 bases in between. Germline CDR1 and CDR2: SGDLS and YYNGEE. The CDR3 extends over 14 amino acids. This CDR3 reads CASSVGDWAWEQFF. CDR3 nucleotides: TGTGCCAGCAGCGTAGGGGACTGGGCCTGGGAGCAGTTCTTC.

A remark on this clone: Distinct nucleotide sequences in the sample also encode this CDR3. The V gene is TRBV2, the J gene TRBJ2-2; no clear D. The CDR3 is 12 amino acids. Germline V gene data show CDR1 as SNHLY and CDR2 as FYNNEI. V was pared by 3 bases and J by 3 bases, with 2 bases between. The CDR3 sequence is CASSDDTGELFF. CDR3 nucleotides: TGTGCCAGCAGTGATGACACCGGGGAGCTGTTTTTT.

This clone was picked up one time. V usage is TRBV5-6 and J usage is TRBJ2-7, with 9 bases fitting TRBD1. After removal of 1 base from V and 1 base from J, the junction contained 3 bases not matched to a gene. The V gene's germline CDR1 is SGHDT and CDR2 YYEEEE. The CDR3 consists of 15 residues. CDR3 amino acids: CASSLLQGASYEQYF. Written as DNA, the CDR3 is TGTGCCAGCAGCTTGTTACAGGGGGCTTCCTACGAGCAGTACTTC.

The J gene is TRBJ2-7, the V gene TRBV18, with a weak D call TRBD1 (5 bases). V was trimmed by 1 base and J by 6 bases, leaving 7 bases between them. The germline V gene has CDR1 KGHSH and CDR2 LQKENI. The CDR3 length is 12 residues. For the CDR3, the DNA is TGTGCCAGCTCACCACAGGGGTCCGAGCAGTACTTC. It is translated as CASSPQGSEQYF.

The genes are TRBV5-1 and TRBJ1-4, with TRBD1 identical over 7 bases. Looked up from germline, CDR1 is SGHRS and CDR2 is YFSETQ. The trim removed 0 bases at V and 6 bases at J, leaving 5 bases unmatched. This CDR3 contains 15 residues. The CDR3 region is CASSLAAQGYEKLFF. CDR3 coding DNA: TGCGCCAGCAGCTTGGCCGCACAGGGGTATGAAAAACTGTTTTTT.

This clone was recorded at least ten times. This sequence joins TRBV28 and TRBJ2-7, with 9 bases fitting TRBD1. Trimming at V came to 4 bases and at J to 2 bases, leaving 6 bases not matched to a gene. Germline V gene sequence: CDR1 MDHEN, CDR2 SYDVKM. The CDR3 has 15 amino acids. Here the CDR3 reads CASSSGTGTPYEQYF. The DNA for the CDR3 is TGTGCCAGCAGTTCCGGGACAGGGACACCCTACGAGCAGTACTTC.

In this sample, this clone turned up a few times. Distinct nucleotide sequences in the sample also encode this CDR3. CDR3 coding DNA: TGTGCCTGGAGTCCCACTAACACCGGGGAGCTGTTTTTT. It codes for CAWSPTNTGELFF. The chain couples TRBV30 to TRBJ2-2; D is undetermined. The CDR3 covers 13 residues. CDR1 GTSNPN and CDR2 SVGIG come from the germline V gene (reference sequence). Trimming removed 2 bases from V and 2 bases from J, with 6 bases in between.

The genes are TRBV28 and TRBJ1-2; 7 positions match TRBD1. The CDR3 covers 13 residues. Trimming cost V 6 bases and J 2 bases; bases outside gene matches: 3. The germline CDR1 and CDR2 sequences are MDHEN and SYDVKM. The CDR3 DNA sequence: TGTGCCAGCAGCCCGGGACAGAACTATGGCTACACCTTC. Its translation is CASSPGQNYGYTF.

This chain links TRBV10-1 with TRBJ2-3; 12 bases map to TRBD2. The CDR3 consists of 18 residues. Trimming took 6 bases from V and 2 from J; bases not matched to a gene: 12. CDR1 WNHNN and CDR2 SYGVQD come from the germline V gene (reference sequence). The CDR3 loop reads CASRPTPGTSGLTDTQYF. DNA of the CDR3: TGCGCCAGCAGGCCCACCCCAGGGACTAGCGGGCTCACAGATACGCAGTATTTT.

Regarding this clone: The junction does not match germline at one end; this may be a read error. The chain joins TRBV7-7 to TRBJ1-1; D is uncertain. CDR1 is SSHAT and CDR2 is FNYEAQ in the germline V gene (reference sequence). The CDR3 is made up of 13 amino acids. The DNA of the CDR3 is TGTGCTAGCAGCTTCAGCTTGAACACTGAAGCTTTCTTT. Encoded protein: CASSFSLNTEAFF.

The rearrangement uses TRBV5-1 and TRBJ2-5; either TRBD1 or TRBD2 may supply D (5 bases each). Trimming stripped 7 bases from V and 5 bases from J, with 21 bases between. The CDR3 runs 15 residues. Germline V gene sequence: CDR1 SGHRS, CDR2 YFSETQ. This CDR3 is CASQIRDALGETQYF. The CDR3, as DNA: TGCGCCAGCCAAATCCGGGACGCCCTGGGGGAGACCCAGTACTTC.

This chain links TRBV7-2 with TRBJ2-7; 9 bases align to TRBD2. The germline gives CDR1 SGHTA, CDR2 FQGNSA. This CDR3 spans 15 amino acids. V shed 4 bases and J 0 bases; nucleotides not matched to a gene: 4. This CDR3 reads CASSSSGLASYEQYF. CDR3 DNA sequence: TGTGCCAGCAGCTCGTCGGGACTAGCCTCCTACGAGCAGTACTTC.

The chain links TRBV4-1 to TRBJ1-2; tentative D call: TRBD1 (5 bases). V lost 2 bases to trimming and J lost 4 bases, with 11 bases between them. Germline assignment: CDR1 MGHRA and CDR2 YSYEKL. CDR3 size: 14 residues. CDR3 amino acids: CASSQLRTGYGYTF. CDR3 in DNA: TGCGCCAGCAGCCAACTGAGAACAGGCTATGGCTACACCTTC.

The J gene is TRBJ2-5, the V gene TRBV7-8; D may be TRBD1 or TRBD2 (6 bases each). V lost 4 bases and J lost 4, with 19 bases in between. Germline V lookup: CDR1 SGHVS, CDR2 FQNEAQ. There are 16 residues in the CDR3. Here the CDR3 DNA reads TGTGCCAGCAGCTCTGGTAGGGGGGCACAGAGAGAGACCCAGTACTTC. Its translation: CASSSGRGAQRETQYF.

The rearrangement uses TRBV5-1 and TRBJ1-2, with a possible D match to TRBD1 (5 bases). Germline V gives CDR1 SGHRS, CDR2 YFSETQ. The CDR3 loop spans 14 amino acids. V lost 4 bases to trimming and J lost 2 bases, with 12 bases between them. The chain's CDR3 is CASSQNTGNYGYTF. DNA of the CDR3: TGCGCCAGCAGCCAAAATACAGGAAACTATGGCTACACCTTC.

This clone was seen more than once but under ten times. The genes are TRBV28 and TRBJ2-1; the D call may be TRBD1 or TRBD2 (6 bases each). The V end was cut by 6 bases, the J end by 0 bases, with 9 bases between. The CDR3 sequence is 14 residues long. Germline values: CDR1 MDHEN, CDR2 SYDVKM. The CDR3 loop reads CASSGGHSYNEQFF. CDR3 sequence (DNA): TGTGCCAGCAGCGGGGGCCACTCCTACAATGAGCAGTTCTTC.

This chain joins TRBV6-5 and TRBJ2-7, with 11 bases lining up with TRBD1. The CDR3 length is 15 residues. Germline assignment: CDR1 MNHEY and CDR2 SVGAGI. Losses at the gene ends were 2 bases for V and 2 bases for J; bases not matched to a gene: 2. The chain's CDR3 is CASSYADRGPYEQYF. CDR3 in DNA: TGTGCCAGCAGTTACGCGGACAGGGGGCCCTACGAGCAGTACTTC.

The chain uses TRBV5-4 and TRBJ2-7; 8 nucleotides agree with TRBD2. Losses at the gene ends were 0 bases for V and 2 bases for J; bases not matched to a gene: 4. This CDR3 is built from 15 residues. Germline V gene data show CDR1 as SGHNT and CDR2 as YYREEE (reference sequence). The CDR3: CASSLGGGRPYEQYF. The CDR3 DNA reads as TGTGCCAGCAGCTTGGGAGGCGGGAGGCCCTACGAGCAGTACTTC. Full variable domain (rest looked up from reference TRBV5-4 and TRBJ2-7): ETGVTQSPTHLIKTRGQQVTLRCSSQSGHNTVSWYQQALGQGPQFIFQYYREEENGRGNFPPRFSGLQFPNYSSELNVNALELDDSALYLCASSLGGGRPYEQYFGPGTRLTVT.

This chain connects TRBV5-4 to TRBJ1-2; TRBD1 is a possible D gene (6 bases). With 4 bases removed from V and 7 bases from J, the gap between germline ends came to 14 bases. Germline CDR1 SGHNT, CDR2 YYREEE (reference sequence). The CDR3 length is 13 residues. CDR3 nucleotide sequence: TGTGCCAGCAGCCCGGGACATTCGAGTGGCTACACCTTC. This translates into CASSPGHSSGYTF.

This clone was observed a few times. The J gene is TRBJ2-2, the V gene TRBV7-9, with 7 bases aligning to TRBD1. The CDR3 runs to 15 residues. From germline, CDR1 is SEHNR and CDR2 FQNEAQ (reference sequence). The V gene end was trimmed by 1 base and the J gene end by 5 bases; junction bases not matched to a gene: 4. The CDR3 region is CASSLVRGMTGELFF. The DNA for the CDR3 is TGTGCCAGCAGCTTAGTCAGGGGGATGACCGGGGAGCTGTTTTTT.

The V and J genes are TRBV28 and TRBJ1-1, with unresolved D. CDR1 MDHEN and CDR2 SYDVKM come from the germline V gene. V was clipped by 4 bases and J by 2 bases, with 11 bases between them. This CDR3 spans 14 amino acids. The CDR3 region is CASSSFSGNTEAFF. Here the CDR3 DNA reads TGTGCCAGCAGTTCCTTTTCCGGAAACACTGAAGCTTTCTTT. Together with reference TRBV28 and TRBJ1-1, the CDR3 gives the full variable domain: DVKVTQSSRYLVKRTGEKVFLECVQDMDHENMFWYRQDPGLGLRLIYFSYDVKMKEKGDIPEGYSVSREKKERFSLILESASTNQTSMYLCASSSFSGNTEAFFGQGTRLTVV.

This rearrangement joins TRBV11-1 to TRBJ1-1; 9 bases line up with TRBD1. CDR1 is SGHAT and CDR2 is FQDESV in the germline V gene (reference sequence). The CDR3 sequence is 15 residues long. With 4 bases clipped from V and 4 bases from J, the junction kept 7 bases outside the gene matches. This CDR3 reads CASSWGDRVTTEAFF. As DNA, the CDR3 is TGTGCCAGCAGCTGGGGGGACAGGGTGACCACTGAAGCTTTCTTT.

The V call is TRBV6-5, the J call TRBJ1-2; 9 bases agree with TRBD1. Germline assignment: CDR1 MNHEY and CDR2 SVGAGI. The J segment lost 3 bases and the V segment lost 6 bases, leaving 8 bases of the junction unmatched. The CDR3 loop spans 15 amino acids. In DNA, the CDR3 is TGTGCCAGCAGGAGGGGGACAGGGAAAGACTATGGCTACACCTTC. As protein: CASRRGTGKDYGYTF.